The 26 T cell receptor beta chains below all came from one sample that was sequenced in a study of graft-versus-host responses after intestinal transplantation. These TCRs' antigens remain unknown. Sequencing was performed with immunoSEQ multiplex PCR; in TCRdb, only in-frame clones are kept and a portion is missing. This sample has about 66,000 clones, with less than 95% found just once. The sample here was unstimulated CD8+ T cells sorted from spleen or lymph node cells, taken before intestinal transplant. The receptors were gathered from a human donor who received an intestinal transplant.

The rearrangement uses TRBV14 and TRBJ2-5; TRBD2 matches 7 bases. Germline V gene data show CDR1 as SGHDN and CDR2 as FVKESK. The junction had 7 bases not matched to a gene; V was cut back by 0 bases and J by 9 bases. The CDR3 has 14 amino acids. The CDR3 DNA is TGTGCCAGCAGCCAAGATTCGGGGGGTTGGGCCCAGTACTTC. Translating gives CASSQDSGGWAQYF.

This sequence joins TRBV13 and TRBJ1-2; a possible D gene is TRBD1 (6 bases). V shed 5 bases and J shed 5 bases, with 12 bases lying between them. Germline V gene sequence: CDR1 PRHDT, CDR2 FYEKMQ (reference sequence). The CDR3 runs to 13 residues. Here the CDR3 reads CASSLGQGYGYTF. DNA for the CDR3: TGTGCCAGCAGCCTCGGGCAGGGGTATGGCTACACCTTC.

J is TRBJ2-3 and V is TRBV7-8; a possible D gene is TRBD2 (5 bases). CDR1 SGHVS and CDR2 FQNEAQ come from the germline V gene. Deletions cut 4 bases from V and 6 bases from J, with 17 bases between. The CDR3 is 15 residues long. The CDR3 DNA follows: TGTGCCAGCAGCTCCGGCCTCGACGGCGGGGATACGCAGTATTTT. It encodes CASSSGLDGGDTQYF.

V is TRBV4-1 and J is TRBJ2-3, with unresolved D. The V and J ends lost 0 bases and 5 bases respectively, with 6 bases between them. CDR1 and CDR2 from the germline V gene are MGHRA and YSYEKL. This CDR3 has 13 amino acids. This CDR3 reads CASSQDPGDTQYF. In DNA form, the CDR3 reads TGCGCCAGCAGCCAAGATCCGGGAGATACGCAGTATTTT.

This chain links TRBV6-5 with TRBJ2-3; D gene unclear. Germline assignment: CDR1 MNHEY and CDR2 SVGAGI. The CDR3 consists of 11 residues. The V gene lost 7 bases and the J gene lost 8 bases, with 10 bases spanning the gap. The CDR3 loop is CASTETGTQYF. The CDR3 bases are TGTGCCAGCACCGAAACGGGTACGCAGTATTTT.

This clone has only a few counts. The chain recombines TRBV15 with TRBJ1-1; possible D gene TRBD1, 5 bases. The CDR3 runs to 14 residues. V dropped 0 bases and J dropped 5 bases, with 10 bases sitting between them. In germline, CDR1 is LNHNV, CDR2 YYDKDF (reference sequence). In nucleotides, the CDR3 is TGTGCCACCAGCAGAGATCGCCAGGGAACTGAAGCTTTCTTT. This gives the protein CATSRDRQGTEAFF.

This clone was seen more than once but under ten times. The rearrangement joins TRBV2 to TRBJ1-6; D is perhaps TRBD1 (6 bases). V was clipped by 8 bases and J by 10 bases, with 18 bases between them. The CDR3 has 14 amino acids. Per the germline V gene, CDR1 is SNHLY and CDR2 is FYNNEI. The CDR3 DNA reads TGTGCCAGCGACTGGGGGCAGTCTAGATCACCCCTCCACTTT. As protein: CASDWGQSRSPLHF.

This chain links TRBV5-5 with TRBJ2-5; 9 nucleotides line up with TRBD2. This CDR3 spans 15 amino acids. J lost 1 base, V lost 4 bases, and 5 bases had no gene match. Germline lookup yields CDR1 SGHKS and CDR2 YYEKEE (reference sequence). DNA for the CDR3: TGTGCCAGCAGCCATAGCGGGGGTTCCCAAGAGACCCAGTACTTC. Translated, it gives CASSHSGGSQETQYF. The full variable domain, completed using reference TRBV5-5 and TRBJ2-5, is DAGVTQSPTHLIKTRGQQVTLRCSPISGHKSVSWYQQVLGQGPQFIFQYYEKEERGRGNFPDRFSARQFPNYSSELNVNALLLGDSALYLCASSHSGGSQETQYFGPGTRLLVL.

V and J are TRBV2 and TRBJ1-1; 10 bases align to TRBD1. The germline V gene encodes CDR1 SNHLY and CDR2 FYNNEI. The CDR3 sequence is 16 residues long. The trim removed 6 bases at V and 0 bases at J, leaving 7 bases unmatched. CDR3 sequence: CASSPGTGALNTEAFF. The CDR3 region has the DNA TGTGCCAGCAGCCCCGGGACAGGGGCCCTGAACACTGAAGCTTTCTTT.

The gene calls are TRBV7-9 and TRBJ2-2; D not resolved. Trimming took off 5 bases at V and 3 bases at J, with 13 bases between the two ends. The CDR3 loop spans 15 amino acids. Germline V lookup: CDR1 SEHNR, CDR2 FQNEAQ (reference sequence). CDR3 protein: CASSAPPTDTGELFF. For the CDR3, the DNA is TGTGCCAGCAGCGCGCCCCCCACGGACACCGGGGAGCTGTTTTTT.

The CDR3 spells CASSPGRGEQFF. CDR3 in DNA: TGTGCCAGCAGCCCTGGGAGGGGTGAGCAGTTCTTC. The genes are TRBV9 and TRBJ2-1; TRBD2 agrees at 7 bases. Trimming cost V 4 bases and J 9 bases; bases outside gene matches: 4. Germline CDR1 and CDR2: SGDLS and YYNGEE. The CDR3 contains 12 residues.

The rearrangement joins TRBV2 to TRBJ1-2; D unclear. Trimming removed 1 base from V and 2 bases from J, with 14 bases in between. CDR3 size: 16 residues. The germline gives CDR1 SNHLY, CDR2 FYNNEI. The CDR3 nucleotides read TGTGCCAGCAGTGAAGTGTCCGGCGGGATCAACTATGGCTACACCTTC. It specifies CASSEVSGGINYGYTF.

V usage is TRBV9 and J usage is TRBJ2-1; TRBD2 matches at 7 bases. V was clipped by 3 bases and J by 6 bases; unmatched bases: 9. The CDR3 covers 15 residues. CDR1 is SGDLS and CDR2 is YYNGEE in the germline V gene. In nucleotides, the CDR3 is TGTGCCAGCAGCGGAAGCGGGGTTACGGGCAATGAGCAGTTCTTC. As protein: CASSGSGVTGNEQFF.

CDR3 DNA: TGTGCAAGTCGCCCGAGGGGGCAAGACTACAATGAGCAGTTCTTC. Translated: CASRPRGQDYNEQFF. The J gene is TRBJ2-1, the V gene TRBV12-2; the table's D call TRBD1 went unverified against the DNA. TRBV12-2 is a pseudogene segment. The CDR3 is made up of 15 amino acids.

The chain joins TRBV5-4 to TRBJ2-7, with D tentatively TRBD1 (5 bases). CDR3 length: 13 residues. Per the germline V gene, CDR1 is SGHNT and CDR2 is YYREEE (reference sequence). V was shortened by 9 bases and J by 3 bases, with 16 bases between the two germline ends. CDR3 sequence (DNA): TGTGCCACCCAGGGTTGGGGAAACTACGAGCAGTACTTC. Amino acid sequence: CATQGWGNYEQYF.

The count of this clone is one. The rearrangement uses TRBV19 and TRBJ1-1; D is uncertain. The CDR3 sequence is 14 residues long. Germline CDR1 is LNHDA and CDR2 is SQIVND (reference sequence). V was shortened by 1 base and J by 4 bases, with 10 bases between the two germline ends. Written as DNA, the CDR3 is TGTGCCAGTAGTATAGTTCTACACAGCACTGAAGCTTTCTTT. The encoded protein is CASSIVLHSTEAFF.

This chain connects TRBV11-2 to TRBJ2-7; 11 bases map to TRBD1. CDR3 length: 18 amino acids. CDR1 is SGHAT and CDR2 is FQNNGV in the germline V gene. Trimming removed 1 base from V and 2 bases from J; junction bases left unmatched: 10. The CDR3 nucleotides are TGTGCCAGCAGCTTAGGGGCCCCCGGGACAGGGGGAACCTACGAGCAGTACTTC. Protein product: CASSLGAPGTGGTYEQYF. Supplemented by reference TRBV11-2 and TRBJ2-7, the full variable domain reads EAGVAQSPRYKIIEKRQSVAFWCNPISGHATLYWYQQILGQGPKLLIQFQNNGVVDDSQLPKDRFSAERLKGVDSTLKIQPAKLEDSAVYLCASSLGAPGTGGTYEQYFGPGTRLTVT.

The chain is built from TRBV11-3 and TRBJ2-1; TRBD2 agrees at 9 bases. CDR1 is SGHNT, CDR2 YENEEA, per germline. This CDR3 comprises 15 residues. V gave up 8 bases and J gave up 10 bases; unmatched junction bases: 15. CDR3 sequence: CASSPGASGDSEQFF. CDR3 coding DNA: TGTGCCAGCTCACCCGGGGCTAGCGGGGACAGCGAGCAGTTCTTC.

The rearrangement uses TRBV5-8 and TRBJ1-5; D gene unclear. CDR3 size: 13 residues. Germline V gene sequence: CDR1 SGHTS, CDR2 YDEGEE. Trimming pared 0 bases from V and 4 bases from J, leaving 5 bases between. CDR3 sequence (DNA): TGTGCCAGCAGCTTGGTACAGAATCAGCCCCAGCATTTT. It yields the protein CASSLVQNQPQHF.

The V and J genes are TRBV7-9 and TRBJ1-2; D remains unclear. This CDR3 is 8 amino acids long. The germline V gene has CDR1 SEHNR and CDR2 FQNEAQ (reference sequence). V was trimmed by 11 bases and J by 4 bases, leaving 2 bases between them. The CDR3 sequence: CALYGYTF. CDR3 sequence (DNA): TGTGCCCTCTATGGCTACACCTTC.

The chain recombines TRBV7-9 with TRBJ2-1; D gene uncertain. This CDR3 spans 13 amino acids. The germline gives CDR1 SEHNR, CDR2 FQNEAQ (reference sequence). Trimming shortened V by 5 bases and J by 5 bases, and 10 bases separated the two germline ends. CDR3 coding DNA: TGTGCCAGCAGCCCACCTTCGGACAATGAGCAGTTCTTC. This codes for CASSPPSDNEQFF.

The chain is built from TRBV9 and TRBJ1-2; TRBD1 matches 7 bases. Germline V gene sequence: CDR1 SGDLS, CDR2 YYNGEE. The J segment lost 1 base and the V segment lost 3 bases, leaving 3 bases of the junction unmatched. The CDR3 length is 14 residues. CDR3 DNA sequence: TGTGCCAGCAGCGGGAACAGGGGTAACTATGGCTACACCTTC. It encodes CASSGNRGNYGYTF. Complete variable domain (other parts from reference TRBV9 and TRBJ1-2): DSGVTQTPKHLITATGQRVTLRCSPRSGDLSVYWYQQSLDQGLQFLIQYYNGEERAKGNILERFSAQQFPDLHSELNLSSLELGDSALYFCASSGNRGNYGYTFGSGTRLTVV.

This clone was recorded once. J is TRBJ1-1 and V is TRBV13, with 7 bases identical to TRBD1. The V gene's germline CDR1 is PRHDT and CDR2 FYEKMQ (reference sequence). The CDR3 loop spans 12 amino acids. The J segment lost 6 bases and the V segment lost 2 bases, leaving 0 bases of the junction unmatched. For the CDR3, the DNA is TGTGCCAGCAGCTTAAGGGGGCCTGAAGCTTTCTTT. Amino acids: CASSLRGPEAFF.

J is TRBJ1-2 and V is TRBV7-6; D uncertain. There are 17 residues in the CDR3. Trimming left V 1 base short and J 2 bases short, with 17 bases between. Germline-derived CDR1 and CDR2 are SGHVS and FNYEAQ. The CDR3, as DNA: TGTGCCAGCAGCTTAGGCCGCCTCGGGGAGGGAAACTATGGCTACACCTTC. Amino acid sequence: CASSLGRLGEGNYGYTF. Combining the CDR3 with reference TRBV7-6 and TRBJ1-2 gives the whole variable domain GAGVSQSPRYKVTKRGQDVALRCDPISGHVSLYWYRQALGQGPEFLTYFNYEAQQDKSGLPNDRFSAERPEGSISTLTIQRTEQRDSAMYRCASSLGRLGEGNYGYTFGSGTRLTVV.

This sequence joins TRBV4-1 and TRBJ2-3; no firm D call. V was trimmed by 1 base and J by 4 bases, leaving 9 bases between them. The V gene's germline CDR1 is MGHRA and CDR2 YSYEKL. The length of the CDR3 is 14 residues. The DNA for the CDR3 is TGCGCCAGCAGCCAAGTACCCAGCGCAGATACGCAGTATTTT. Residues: CASSQVPSADTQYF.

In nucleotides, the CDR3 is TGTGCCAGCGGTCGAGGGGACTTTACTGAAGCTTTCTTT. Translated, it gives CASGRGDFTEAFF. The rearrangement joins TRBV6-1 to TRBJ1-1; possibly TRBD1 for D (5 bases). The length of the CDR3 is 13 residues. CDR1 and CDR2 (germline): MNHNS, SASEGT. V lost 8 bases and J 5 bases, leaving 15 bases between the germline ends.